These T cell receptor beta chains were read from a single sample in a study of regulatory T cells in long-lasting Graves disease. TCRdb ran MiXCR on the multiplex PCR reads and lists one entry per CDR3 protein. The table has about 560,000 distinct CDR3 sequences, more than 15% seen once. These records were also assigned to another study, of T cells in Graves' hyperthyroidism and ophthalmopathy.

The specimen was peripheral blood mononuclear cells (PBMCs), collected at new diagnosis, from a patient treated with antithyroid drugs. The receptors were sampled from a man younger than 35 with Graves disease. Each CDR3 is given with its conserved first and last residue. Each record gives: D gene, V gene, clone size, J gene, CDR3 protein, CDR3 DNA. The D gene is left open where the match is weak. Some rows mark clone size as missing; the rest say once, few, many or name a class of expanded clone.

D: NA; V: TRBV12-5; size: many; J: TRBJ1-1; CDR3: CASGPTENTEAFF; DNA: TGTGCTAGTGGCCCTACAGAGAACACTGAAGCTTTCTTT
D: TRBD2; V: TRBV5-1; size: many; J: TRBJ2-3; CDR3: CASSLVLAVSTDTQYF; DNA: TGCGCCAGCAGCTTGGTCCTAGCGGTTAGCACAGATACGCAGTATTTT
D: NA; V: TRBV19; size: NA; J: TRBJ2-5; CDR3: CASSIFLTSQETQYF; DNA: TGTGCCAGTAGTATTTTCCTGACAAGCCAAGAGACCCAGTACTTC
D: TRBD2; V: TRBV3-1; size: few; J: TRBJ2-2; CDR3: CASSPVPGGSGELFF; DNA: TGTGCCAGCAGCCCCGTCCCGGGCGGGAGCGGGGAGCTGTTTTTT
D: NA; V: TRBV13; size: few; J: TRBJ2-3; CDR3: CASSLRGTSDTQYF; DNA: TGTGCCAGCAGCTTAAGGGGGACTTCGGATACGCAGTATTTT
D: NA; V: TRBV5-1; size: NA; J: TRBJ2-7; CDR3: CASSLWGRLGEDEQYF; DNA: TGCGCCAGCAGCTTGTGGGGTCGGCTCGGGGAAGACGAGCAGTACTTC
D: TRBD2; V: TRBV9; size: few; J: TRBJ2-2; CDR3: CASSPKWTSGTGELFF; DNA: TGTGCCAGCAGCCCAAAGTGGACTAGCGGTACCGGGGAGCTGTTTTTT
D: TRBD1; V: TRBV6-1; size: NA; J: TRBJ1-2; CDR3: CASSRTSGTGGYHGYTF; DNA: TGTGCCAGCAGTCGGACCTCCGGGACAGGGGGCTATCATGGCTACACCTTC
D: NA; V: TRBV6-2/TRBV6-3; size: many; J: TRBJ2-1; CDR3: CASSYSRSGEQFF; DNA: TGTGCCAGCAGTTACTCGAGAAGTGGCGAGCAGTTCTTC
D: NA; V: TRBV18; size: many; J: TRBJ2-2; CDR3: CASSPREQGTGELFF; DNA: TGTGCCAGCTCCCCCAGGGAGCAAGGAACCGGGGAGCTGTTTTTT
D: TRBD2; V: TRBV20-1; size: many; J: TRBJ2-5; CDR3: CSATGTSGRARETQYF; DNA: TGCAGTGCTACAGGGACTAGCGGGAGGGCCAGGGAGACCCAGTACTTC
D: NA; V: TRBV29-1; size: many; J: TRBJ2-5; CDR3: CSAGPLPETQYF; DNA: TGCAGCGCAGGACCCTTGCCGGAGACCCAGTACTTC
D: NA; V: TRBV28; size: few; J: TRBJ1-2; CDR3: CASSLGGGGYGYTF; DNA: TGTGCCAGCAGTTTAGGAGGGGGAGGCTATGGCTACACCTTC
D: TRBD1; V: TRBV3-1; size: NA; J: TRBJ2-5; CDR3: CASSPSSGGRETQYF; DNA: TGTGCCAGCAGCCCGAGCTCAGGGGGCAGGGAGACCCAGTACTTC
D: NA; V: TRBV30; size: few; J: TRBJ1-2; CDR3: CAWIVGGTRLGYGYTF; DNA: TGTGCCTGGATCGTGGGGGGGACTCGTTTAGGCTATGGCTACACCTTC
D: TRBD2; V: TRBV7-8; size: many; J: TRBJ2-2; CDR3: CASSLVLAGVNTGELFF; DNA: TGTGCCAGCAGCCTCGTCCTAGCGGGGGTGAACACCGGGGAGCTGTTTTTT
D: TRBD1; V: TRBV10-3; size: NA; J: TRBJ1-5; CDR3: CAISESLILVDEAGTGLSQPQHF; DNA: TGTGCCATCAGTGAGTCTTTAATCTTGGTCGACGAAGCCGGGACAGGTCTTAGTCAGCCCCAGCATTTT
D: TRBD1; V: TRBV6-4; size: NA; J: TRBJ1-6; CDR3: CASRPATGGSNSPLHF; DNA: TGTGCCAGCAGACCCGCTACAGGGGGTAGTAATTCACCCCTCCACTTT
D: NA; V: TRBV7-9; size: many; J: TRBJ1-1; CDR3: CASSFGESVTEAFF; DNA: TGTGCCAGCAGCTTCGGGGAGAGCGTCACTGAAGCTTTCTTT
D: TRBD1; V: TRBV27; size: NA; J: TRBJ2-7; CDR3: CASSLAGQAYGQYF; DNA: TGTGCCAGCAGTTTAGCGGGACAGGCCTACGGGCAGTACTTC
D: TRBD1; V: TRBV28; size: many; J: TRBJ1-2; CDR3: CASSLAGQDYTF; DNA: TGTGCCAGCAGTTTAGCGGGACAGGACTACACCTTC
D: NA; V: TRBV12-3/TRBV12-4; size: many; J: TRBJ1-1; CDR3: CASRYLNTEAFF; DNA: TGTGCCAGCAGGTACCTTAACACTGAAGCTTTCTTT
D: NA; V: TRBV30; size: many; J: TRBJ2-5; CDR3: CACNSDNQETQYF; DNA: TGTGCCTGCAATTCGGACAACCAAGAGACCCAGTACTTC
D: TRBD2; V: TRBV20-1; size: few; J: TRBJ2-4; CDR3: CSAILAGVNIQYF; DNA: TGCAGTGCTATTTTAGCGGGAGTCAACATTCAGTACTTC
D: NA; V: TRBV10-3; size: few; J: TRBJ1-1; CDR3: CAISEMGGGGTEAFF; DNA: TGTGCCATCAGTGAAATGGGTGGGGGCGGCACTGAAGCTTTCTTT
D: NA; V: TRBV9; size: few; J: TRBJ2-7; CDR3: CASSAAGWAFYEQYF; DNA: TGTGCCAGCAGCGCCGCGGGGTGGGCATTCTACGAGCAGTACTTC
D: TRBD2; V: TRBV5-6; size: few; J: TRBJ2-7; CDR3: CASSLAAGLVYEQYF; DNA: TGTGCCAGCAGCTTGGCCGCGGGACTAGTCTACGAGCAGTACTTC
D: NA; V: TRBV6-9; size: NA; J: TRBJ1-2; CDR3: CASSYFEGDIPFNYGYTF; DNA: TGTGCCAGCAGTTACTTCGAGGGAGATATCCCCTTTAACTATGGCTACACCTTC
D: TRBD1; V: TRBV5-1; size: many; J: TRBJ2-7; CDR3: CASSSPETGLRQQYF; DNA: TGCGCCAGCAGCTCCCCTGAGACAGGGCTACGACAGCAGTACTTC
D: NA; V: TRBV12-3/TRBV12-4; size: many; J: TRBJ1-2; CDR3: CASSSGTLYGYTF; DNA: TGTGCCAGCAGCTCCGGGACCCTCTATGGCTACACCTTC
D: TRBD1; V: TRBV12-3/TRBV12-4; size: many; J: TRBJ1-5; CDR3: CASSTGQADQPQHF; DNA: TGTGCCAGCAGTACAGGACAGGCCGATCAGCCCCAGCATTTT
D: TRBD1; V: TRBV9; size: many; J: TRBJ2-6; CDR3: CASSVAYRQGTGANVLTF; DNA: TGTGCCAGCAGCGTAGCTTATAGACAGGGTACTGGGGCCAACGTCCTGACTTTC
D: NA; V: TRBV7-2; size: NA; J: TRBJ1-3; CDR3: CASTTATGNTIYF; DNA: TGTGCCAGCACCACCGCCACCGGAAACACCATATATTTT
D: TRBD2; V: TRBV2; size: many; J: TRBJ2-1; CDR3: CASSEETSGYNEQFF; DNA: TGTGCCAGCAGTGAAGAGACTAGCGGCTACAATGAGCAGTTCTTC
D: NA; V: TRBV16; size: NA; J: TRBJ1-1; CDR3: CASSPPWGMNTEAFF; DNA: TGTGCCAGCAGCCCGCCGTGGGGCATGAACACTGAAGCTTTCTTT
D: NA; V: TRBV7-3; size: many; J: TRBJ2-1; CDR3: CASSLGPNNEQFF; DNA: TGTGCCAGCAGCTTAGGGCCCAACAATGAGCAGTTCTTC